The table lists the clone carrying this TCR beta chain with a few counts. Its antigen is currently unknown. The CDR3 is made up of 16 amino acids. Trimming pared 4 bases from V and 7 bases from J, leaving 17 bases between. From germline, CDR1 is SGHDN and CDR2 FVKESK. The sample is drawn from a study of regulatory T cells in long-lasting Graves disease. Library construction for TCR beta used iRepertoire HTBI primers and Arm-PCR of CDR3 regions. MiXCR, applied by TCRdb to the multiplex PCR reads, yields one record per CDR3 protein. Of more than 400,000 distinct CDR3 sequences in the sample, over 15% were seen once. Study-wide results and caveats: With a few thousand shared public clonotypes, persistent patients exceeded new patients, who shared approximately 880. TCR diversity was lower in persistent Graves' patients than in newly diagnosed ones.

Time point of the sample: newly diagnosed GD, antithyroid drugs for less than 3 months. RNA extracted from PBMCs served as the sequencing template. This sample was shared with a second study, whose subject was T cells in Graves' hyperthyroidism and ophthalmopathy. That source reports: The majority of expanded thyroid clonotypes above 0.001 also appeared in blood.

The genes are TRBV14 and TRBJ1-6; D unresolved. The receptor's source is a woman in her twenties or thirties with Graves disease. The input for sequencing was peripheral blood mononuclear cells (PBMCs), taken at new diagnosis, from a patient treated with antithyroid drugs. Written as DNA, the CDR3 is TGTGCCAGCAGCCCGGAAGCGGCAGGATGGAATTCACCCCTCCACTTT. It yields the protein CASSPEAAGWNSPLHF. The entire variable domain, with the rest obtained from reference TRBV14 and TRBJ1-6, is as follows: EAGVTQFPSHSVIEKGQTVTLRCDPISGHDNLYWYRRVMGKEIKFLLHFVKESKQDESGMPNNRFLAERTGGTYSTLKVQPAELEDSGVYFCASSPEAAGWNSPLHFGNGTRLTVT.